This is a list of T cell receptor beta chains from one sample in a study of blood T cell repertoires in COVID-19. Sequencing used immunoSEQ multiplex PCR; TCRdb keeps in-frame clones, though not all of them. The sample contains some 200,000 clones, around 84% of which appear only once. The sample was peripheral blood. These receptors originate from an older woman who had recovered from COVID-19. The CDR3 runs from the conserved cysteine through the conserved F or W. A D gene is named only where the DNA matches it firmly. Some rows mark clone size as missing; the rest say once, few, many or name a class of expanded clone.

d_call	cdr3_length	v_call	j_call	clone_size	cdr3_aa	cdr3_nt
TRBD1	14	TRBV5-1	TRBJ1-1	-	CASSHRDRASEAFF	TGCGCCAGCAGCCACCGGGACAGGGCTTCTGAAGCTTTCTTT
-	15	TRBV7-2	TRBJ1-4	-	CASSLGGLGDEKLFF	TGTGCCAGCAGCTTAGGAGGGCTTGGGGATGAAAAACTGTTTTTT
TRBD1	15	TRBV25-1	TRBJ2-7	-	CASSDAGGKRDEQYF	TGTGCCAGCAGTGACGCAGGGGGCAAGCGGGACGAGCAGTACTTC
-	16	TRBV5-1	TRBJ2-3	-	CASSLAGGALEDTQYF	TGCGCCAGCAGCTTGGCTGGGGGGGCCTTGGAAGATACGCAGTATTTT
TRBD1	14	TRBV30	TRBJ1-6	-	CAWSVTGGNSPLHF	TGTGCCTGGAGTGTAACAGGGGGGAATTCACCCCTCCACTTT
-	18	TRBV7-8	TRBJ1-2	-	CASSSPRVDGVPLGGYTF	TGTGCCAGCAGCTCCCCTCGAGTGGACGGGGTCCCTCTTGGTGGCTACACCTTC
-	14	TRBV19	TRBJ1-6	-	CASRSGVNNSPLHF	TGTGCCAGTAGATCCGGTGTCAATAATTCACCCCTCCACTTT
-	15	TRBV30	TRBJ2-1	-	CAWSVARDWNNEQFF	TGTGCCTGGAGTGTAGCTAGGGACTGGAACAATGAGCAGTTCTTC
-	13	TRBV6-5	TRBJ2-5	-	CASSYLAWETQYF	TGTGCCAGCAGTTACTTGGCTTGGGAGACCCAGTACTTC
TRBD1	15	TRBV7-3	TRBJ1-2	-	CASSPQGGGIYGYTF	TGTGCCAGCAGCCCGCAAGGAGGGGGCATCTATGGCTACACCTTC
-	13	TRBV21-1	TRBJ2-7	many	CASSKKGIYEQYF	TGTGCCAGCAGCAAGAAGGGGATCTACGAGCAGTACTTC
TRBD2	14	TRBV6-2/TRBV6-3	TRBJ2-3	-	CASSRGGRTDTQYF	TGTGCCAGCAGCCGCGGGGGGCGCACAGATACGCAGTATTTT
TRBD1	16	TRBV5-6	TRBJ1-2	-	CASSLGQGLMIDGYTF	TGTGCCAGCAGCCTAGGACAGGGCCTCATGATTGATGGCTACACCTTC
-	14	TRBV9	TRBJ2-1	-	CASSPRTGNNEQFF	TGTGCCAGCAGCCCCCGGACGGGAAACAATGAGCAGTTCTTC
TRBD1	12	TRBV29-1	TRBJ2-2	-	CSVTQGDGELFF	TGCAGCGTTACCCAGGGGGACGGGGAGCTGTTTTTT
TRBD1	17	TRBV30	TRBJ1-4	-	CAWSVEGAIAVGEKLFF	TGTGCCTGGAGTGTAGAGGGGGCGATTGCTGTTGGAGAAAAACTGTTTTTT
-	15	TRBV7-2	TRBJ1-3	-	CASSLYQSSGNTIYF	TGTGCCAGCAGCTTATACCAGTCCTCTGGAAACACCATATATTTT
TRBD1	14	TRBV7-8	TRBJ1-6	-	CASSLNRGRSPLHF	TGTGCCAGCAGCTTGAACAGGGGACGATCACCCCTCCACTTT
TRBD2	20	TRBV23-1	TRBJ2-5	-	CASSQPPHGLAGALRETQYF	TGCGCCAGCAGTCAACCTCCTCACGGGCTAGCGGGGGCCTTACGGGAGACCCAGTACTTC
TRBD1	13	TRBV27	TRBJ2-1	-	CASSITGEWEQFF	TGTGCCAGCAGTATTACAGGGGAGTGGGAGCAGTTCTTC